The next 11 T cell receptor beta chains were all read from a single sample in a study of OX40 agonist ivuxolimab in advanced cancers. Assay used: immunoSEQ multiplex PCR; TCRdb lists only in-frame clones, some missing. The table shows tens of thousands of clones, with roughly 90% occurring only once. Material: CD4+ or CD8+ T cells sorted from blood, obtained in a trial of the OX40 agonist ivuxolimab. All receptors derive from an adult with an advanced solid tumor such as melanoma, head and neck, liver or kidney cancer.

The chain recombines TRBV29-1 with TRBJ2-6; D uncertain. Germline CDR1 and CDR2: SQVTM and ANQGSEA. The length of the CDR3 is 12 residues. V dropped 6 bases and J dropped 0 bases, with 3 bases sitting between them. The CDR3 DNA sequence: TGCAGCGTCGACTCTGGGGCCAACGTCCTGACTTTC. It translates to CSVDSGANVLTF.

The rearrangement joins TRBV7-8 to TRBJ2-1, with a possible D match to TRBD2 (5 bases). Germline CDR1 and CDR2: SGHVS and FQNEAQ. The CDR3 covers 16 residues. Deletions cut 5 bases from V and 6 bases from J, with 20 bases between. The CDR3 protein is CASSNSRSGGLNEQFF. The CDR3 DNA reads TGTGCCAGCAGCAATAGCCGAAGCGGAGGTCTCAATGAGCAGTTCTTC.

The V gene is TRBV5-1, the J gene TRBJ2-2; the D gene is possibly TRBD2 (5 bases). This CDR3 spans 14 amino acids. Looked up from germline, CDR1 is SGHRS and CDR2 is YFSETQ. V lost 2 bases and J 4 bases, leaving 9 bases between the germline ends. This CDR3 is CASSFLAGTGELFF. Here the CDR3 DNA reads TGCGCCAGCAGCTTCCTAGCAGGCACCGGGGAGCTGTTTTTT.

The V call is TRBV5-4, the J call TRBJ1-2, with D possibly TRBD1 on 5 matching bases. Trimming took off 6 bases at V and 5 bases at J, with 23 bases between the two ends. The CDR3 sequence is 16 residues long. Germline CDR1 and CDR2: SGHNT and YYREEE (reference sequence). CDR3 sequence (DNA): TGTGCCAGCACCTTAATCCCCCTTGGGGGAGCATATGGCTACACCTTC. Encoded protein: CASTLIPLGGAYGYTF. Supplemented by reference TRBV5-4 and TRBJ1-2, the full variable domain reads ETGVTQSPTHLIKTRGQQVTLRCSSQSGHNTVSWYQQALGQGPQFIFQYYREEENGRGNFPPRFSGLQFPNYSSELNVNALELDDSALYLCASTLIPLGGAYGYTFGSGTRLTVV.

This chain's CDR3 is CASSLVAGISTDTQYF. CDR3 sequence (DNA): TGTGCCAGCAGCTTAGTTGCGGGGATTAGCACAGATACGCAGTATTTT. The J gene is TRBJ2-3, the V gene TRBV11-2; weak D call: TRBD2 (6 bases). Deletions cut 1 base from V and 0 bases from J, with 11 bases between. CDR3 length: 16 residues. Germline V lookup: CDR1 SGHAT, CDR2 FQNNGV.

The J gene is TRBJ2-7, the V gene TRBV2; D assignment may be TRBD1 or TRBD2 (5 bases each). The CDR3 sequence is 12 residues long. Trimming pared 7 bases from V and 7 bases from J, leaving 14 bases between. Germline V gene data show CDR1 as SNHLY and CDR2 as FYNNEI. The CDR3 DNA reads as TGTGCCAGCATTCGACAGTCGGGGGAGCAGTACGTC. Encoded protein: CASIRQSGEQYV.

CDR3 nucleotides: TGTGCCTGGAGTCCAGGGACAGGGGTGGACGAGCAGTACTTC. It yields the protein CAWSPGTGVDEQYF. The chain links TRBV30 to TRBJ2-7; 10 bases match TRBD1. This CDR3 spans 14 amino acids. V shed 2 bases and J 5 bases; nucleotides not matched to a gene: 6. The germline CDR1 and CDR2 sequences are GTSNPN and SVGIG (reference sequence).

The chain couples TRBV19 to TRBJ1-1; 9 bases align to TRBD1. Germline-derived CDR1 and CDR2 are LNHDA and SQIVND (reference sequence). This CDR3 is built from 14 residues. The V and J ends lost 8 bases and 5 bases, in that order; junction bases with no gene match: 9. The CDR3: CASSRGTGITEAFF. The CDR3 bases are TGTGCCAGTTCACGCGGGACAGGGATTACTGAAGCTTTCTTT. Together with reference TRBV19 and TRBJ1-1, the CDR3 gives the full variable domain: DGGITQSPKYLFRKEGQNVTLSCEQNLNHDAMYWYRQDPGQGLRLIYYSQIVNDFQKGDIAEGYSVSREKKESFPLTVTSAQKNPTAFYLCASSRGTGITEAFFGQGTRLTVV.

The chain couples TRBV19 to TRBJ1-2; weak D call: TRBD1 (5 bases). CDR1 is LNHDA and CDR2 is SQIVND in the germline V gene (reference sequence). Deletions cut 5 bases from V and 3 bases from J, with 10 bases between. This CDR3 comprises 13 residues. The DNA for the CDR3 is TGTGCCAGTAGTTTCCGGGACGACTATGGCTACACCTTC. It specifies CASSFRDDYGYTF.

The chain recombines TRBV5-1 with TRBJ1-2; the match to TRBD1 covers 8 bases. The CDR3 sequence is 13 residues long. With V trimmed by 4 bases and J by 6 bases, 5 bases remained unmatched. Germline V gene lookup returns CDR1 SGHRS and CDR2 YFSETQ. The CDR3, as DNA: TGCGCCAGCAGCCCGACAGGGGCTCATGGCTACACCTTC. Translated, it gives CASSPTGAHGYTF.

This chain joins TRBV4-1 and TRBJ1-4; tentative D call: TRBD1 (6 bases). Deletions cut 3 bases from V and 1 base from J, with 9 bases between. CDR1 and CDR2 (germline): MGHRA, YSYEKL. The CDR3 length is 15 residues. CDR3 bases: TGCGCCAGCAGCCAGGGGGCGCGAACTAATGAAAAACTGTTTTTT. Its protein is CASSQGARTNEKLFF.